Following are 32 T cell receptor beta chains from one sample sequenced in a study of blood T cell repertoires in COVID-19. Repertoires were generated with immunoSEQ multiplex PCR, while TCRdb's copy carries only in-frame clones and drops some. The sample contains approximately 51,000 clones, around 87% of which appear only once. The sequenced sample was peripheral blood. Receptors were obtained from a man in his fifties or sixties with active COVID-19.

This sequence joins TRBV5-1 and TRBJ2-5; TRBD2 matches 13 bases. The CDR3 is 15 residues long. CDR1 SGHRS and CDR2 YFSETQ come from the germline V gene. V lost 0 bases to trimming and J lost 6 bases; unmatched junction nucleotides: 2. CDR3 nucleotides: TGCGCCAGCAGCTTGGGACTAGCGGGGGGTCAGACCCAGTACTTC. Protein product: CASSLGLAGGQTQYF.

This rearrangement joins TRBV19 to TRBJ2-5; D possibly corresponds to TRBD2 (6 bases). Germline CDR1 reads LNHDA; CDR2 reads SQIVND (reference sequence). Trimming took off 2 bases at V and 2 bases at J, with 12 bases between the two ends. The CDR3 has 15 residues. CDR3 nucleotide sequence: TGTGCCAGTAGTATACAGGGAGGTGGGCAAGAGACCCAGTACTTC. Translation gives CASSIQGGGQETQYF.

Note on this clone: Other DNA sequences in the same sample also yield this CDR3. The chain has TRBV15 and TRBJ2-7; 13 bases are shared with TRBD2. CDR3 length: 14 residues. Germline CDR1 reads LNHNV; CDR2 reads YYDKDF (reference sequence). Unmatched junction bases numbered 5, after V lost 6 bases and J lost 6 bases. This chain's CDR3 is CATSTRTSGSEQYF. The CDR3 DNA reads TGTGCCACCAGTACCCGGACTAGCGGGAGCGAGCAGTACTTC. Variable domain in full (rest from reference TRBV15 and TRBJ2-7): DAMVIQNPRYQVTQFGKPVTLSCSQTLNHNVMYWYQQKSSQAPKLLFHYYDKDFNNEADTPDNFQSRRPNTSFCFLDIRSPGLGDTAMYLCATSTRTSGSEQYFGPGTRLTVT.

The chain is built from TRBV2 and TRBJ2-3, with no clear D. V lost 8 bases and J lost 2, with 8 bases in between. Germline assignment: CDR1 SNHLY and CDR2 FYNNEI. This CDR3 comprises 12 residues. The CDR3 DNA follows: TGTGCCAGCCAGTTATTCACAGATACGCAGTATTTT. It is translated as CASQLFTDTQYF. Together with reference TRBV2 and TRBJ2-3, the CDR3 gives the full variable domain: EPEVTQTPSHQVTQMGQEVILRCVPISNHLYFYWYRQILGQKVEFLVSFYNNEISEKSEIFDDQFSVERPDGSNFTLKIRSTKLEDSAMYFCASQLFTDTQYFGPGTRLTVL.

This clone was counted once. The chain links TRBV18 to TRBJ1-2; D is perhaps TRBD1 (6 bases). V gave up 0 bases and J gave up 5 bases, with 10 bases separating them. From germline, CDR1 is KGHSH and CDR2 LQKENI. The CDR3 consists of 14 residues. The CDR3 spells CASSPPSGAYGYTF. The CDR3 nucleotides are TGTGCCAGCTCACCACCCTCAGGGGCGTATGGCTACACCTTC.

The gene calls are TRBV29-1 and TRBJ2-3; 8 bases match TRBD2. Germline V CDR1 and CDR2: SQVTM, ANQGSEA. The CDR3 has 12 amino acids. Trimming at V came to 5 bases and at J to 5 bases, leaving 3 bases not matched to a gene. CDR3 nucleotide sequence: TGCAGCGTTCGACGGGGGGGAGATACGCAGTATTTT. The encoded protein is CSVRRGGDTQYF.

This clone came up a few times. In DNA, the CDR3 is TGCGCCAGCAGCCAAGCCCCGACAGGGGAATACAATCAGCCCCAGCATTTT. Translating gives CASSQAPTGEYNQPQHF. The gene calls are TRBV4-1 and TRBJ1-5, with TRBD1 matching over 8 bases. CDR3 size: 17 residues. Germline CDR1 reads MGHRA; CDR2 reads YSYEKL. J was trimmed by 3 bases and V by 1 base; bases with no gene match: 8.

This clone was detected a few times. The V call is TRBV29-1, the J call TRBJ1-1; 7 nucleotides match TRBD1. The CDR3 loop spans 14 amino acids. The V gene's germline CDR1 is SQVTM and CDR2 ANQGSEA. The V gene end was trimmed by 3 bases and the J gene end by 1 base; junction bases not matched to a gene: 5. CDR3 sequence: CSVDQTGPNTEAFF. DNA for the CDR3: TGCAGCGTTGACCAGACAGGGCCGAACACTGAAGCTTTCTTT.

This chain connects TRBV5-1 to TRBJ1-1; no firm D call. This CDR3 is built from 14 residues. Germline CDR1 reads SGHRS; CDR2 reads YFSETQ. V gave up 7 bases and J gave up 1 base, with 14 bases separating them. The CDR3 DNA reads TGCGCCAGCCGGCGGGGAGGTGAGAACACTGAAGCTTTCTTT. This translates into CASRRGGENTEAFF. Filled out from reference TRBV5-1 and TRBJ1-1, the complete variable domain reads KAGVTQTPRYLIKTRGQQVTLSCSPISGHRSVSWYQQTPGQGLQFLFEYFSETQRNKGNFPGRFSGRQFSNSRSEMNVSTLELGDSALYLCASRRGGENTEAFFGQGTRLTVV.

The rearrangement joins TRBV2 to TRBJ2-7; TRBD1 matches 10 bases. Germline trimming cut 6 bases from V and 1 base from J; bases unmatched to any gene: 6. Germline V gene sequence: CDR1 SNHLY, CDR2 FYNNEI. There are 15 residues in the CDR3. The CDR3 DNA sequence: TGTGCCAGCAGGCGGGACAGGGGAGGGTCCTACGAGCAGTACTTC. Protein product: CASRRDRGGSYEQYF.

V gene TRBV7-8 combines with J gene TRBJ1-2, with TRBD1 matching over 7 bases. Germline loops: CDR1 SGHVS, CDR2 FQNEAQ. CDR3 length: 15 amino acids. The ends lost 5 bases at V and 0 bases at J; junction bases unmatched: 6. The CDR3 DNA sequence: TGTGCCAGCAGCCCGGCAGGGGGAGCTAACTATGGCTACACCTTC. Translated: CASSPAGGANYGYTF. The whole variable domain, filled in from reference TRBV7-8 and TRBJ1-2, reads GAGVSQSPRYKVAKRGQDVALRCDPISGHVSLFWYQQALGQGPEFLTYFQNEAQLDKSGLPSDRFFAERPEGSVSTLKIQRTQQEDSAVYLCASSPAGGANYGYTFGSGTRLTVV.

This clone was counted once. J is TRBJ1-1 and V is TRBV6-5; TRBD1 aligns across 8 bases. The V segment lost 5 bases and the J segment 4 bases; nucleotides outside the gene matches: 6. Germline V gene sequence: CDR1 MNHEY, CDR2 SVGAGI. There are 14 residues in the CDR3. CDR3 sequence (DNA): TGTGCCAGCAGTCCAGGGGGCGCGGGCACTGAAGCTTTCTTT. Residues: CASSPGGAGTEAFF.

The rearrangement joins TRBV5-1 to TRBJ1-6; D is ambiguous. The CDR3 has 15 residues. Trimming took 0 bases from V and 7 from J, leaving 11 bases between them. CDR1 and CDR2 from the germline V gene are SGHRS and YFSETQ. CDR3 in amino acids: CASSLDVGSNSPLHF. The DNA for the CDR3 is TGCGCCAGCAGCTTGGATGTCGGGTCCAATTCACCCCTCCACTTT.

CDR3 amino acids: CASTRTGTNTEAFF. CDR3 nucleotides: TGTGCCAGCACCCGGACAGGGACGAACACTGAAGCTTTCTTT. The V call is TRBV27, the J call TRBJ1-1; 8 positions match TRBD1. Germline V gene data show CDR1 as MNHEY and CDR2 as SMNVEV (reference sequence). This CDR3 has 14 residues. Trimming took 7 bases from V and 1 from J; bases not matched to a gene: 5.

The genes are TRBV3-1 (or the pseudogene TRBV3-2) and TRBJ1-1; D is unclear. This CDR3 spans 13 amino acids. Germline CDR1 and CDR2: LGHDT and YNNKEL (reference sequence). The germline V and J ends were trimmed by 6 bases and 0 bases, with 8 bases remaining between them. As DNA, the CDR3 is TGTGCCAGCAGGGGTGACATGAACACTGAAGCTTTCTTT. Translation gives CASRGDMNTEAFF.

This clone was seen just once. The V call is TRBV7-9, the J call TRBJ2-3; 9 bases fit TRBD1. The germline gives CDR1 SEHNR, CDR2 FQNEAQ (reference sequence). The J segment lost 2 bases and the V segment lost 11 bases, leaving 8 bases of the junction unmatched. The CDR3 is 14 residues long. The DNA for the CDR3 is TGTGCCCACACGGGGACAGGGTCCACAGATACGCAGTATTTT. Its translation: CAHTGTGSTDTQYF.

The chain combines TRBV18 with TRBJ2-5; D not certain. Trimming removed 3 bases at V and 5 bases at J, with 4 bases between. Germline V gene data show CDR1 as KGHSH and CDR2 as LQKENI. The CDR3 consists of 11 residues. This CDR3 is CASSPGETQYF. CDR3 bases: TGTGCCAGCTCACCCGGGGAGACCCAGTACTTC.

This rearrangement joins TRBV6-5 to TRBJ2-3; D is possibly TRBD2 (6 bases). This CDR3 is 15 amino acids long. The V gene's germline CDR1 is MNHEY and CDR2 SVGAGI. The V end lost 6 bases, the J end lost 1 base, and 14 bases lay between the germline ends. This CDR3 reads CASRNGGAGTDTQYF. DNA for the CDR3: TGTGCCAGCAGGAACGGGGGAGCGGGCACAGATACGCAGTATTTT.

This chain joins TRBV7-6 and TRBJ2-1; TRBD1 matches at 8 bases. Trimming took 5 bases from V and 8 from J; bases not matched to a gene: 11. The germline gives CDR1 SGHVS, CDR2 FNYEAQ. The CDR3 contains 15 residues. DNA of the CDR3: TGTGCCAGCAGCACTCGCCCGACAGGGGATCATGAGCAGTTCTTC. Translation: CASSTRPTGDHEQFF.

The V gene is TRBV5-1, the J gene TRBJ2-7; D perhaps matches TRBD1 (5 bases). The CDR3 runs 14 residues. Per the germline V gene, CDR1 is SGHRS and CDR2 is YFSETQ. V was clipped by 0 bases and J by 2 bases, with 9 bases between them. CDR3 DNA sequence: TGCGCCAGCAGCTTGGAGGGGCCGCCCTACGAGCAGTACTTC. Translation gives CASSLEGPPYEQYF.

This chain joins TRBV4-1 and TRBJ2-4, with 11 bases lining up with TRBD1. The V gene end was trimmed by 0 bases and the J gene end by 3 bases; junction bases not matched to a gene: 10. Germline V CDR1 and CDR2: MGHRA, YSYEKL. This CDR3 spans 19 amino acids. CDR3 amino acids: CASSQEPGTGGFVKNIQYF. CDR3 sequence (DNA): TGCGCCAGCAGCCAAGAACCTGGGACAGGGGGGTTCGTCAAAAACATTCAGTACTTC.

The sample holds a few counts of this clone. The chain is built from TRBV29-1 and TRBJ2-7; perhaps TRBD2 as D (5 bases). Germline CDR1 SQVTM, CDR2 ANQGSEA. Trimming left V 2 bases short and J 4 bases short, with 9 bases between. The CDR3 sequence is 12 residues long. The DNA for the CDR3 is TGCAGCGTTGAACTAGCAAAGTACGAGCAGTACTTC. This sequence encodes CSVELAKYEQYF.

The CDR3 nucleotides are TGTGCCAGCAGCCACTCAGGGGGTTTCGGAAACATTCAGTACTTC. Its protein is CASSHSGGFGNIQYF. The rearrangement links TRBV3-1 (or the pseudogene TRBV3-2) to TRBJ2-4, with 7 bases matching TRBD1. The CDR3 spans 15 residues. V gave up 3 bases and J gave up 6 bases; unmatched junction bases: 8. From germline, CDR1 is LGHDT and CDR2 YNNKEL (reference sequence).

The chain has TRBV5-1 and TRBJ1-1, with D tentatively TRBD1 (5 bases). There are 15 residues in the CDR3. Germline CDR1 reads SGHRS; CDR2 reads YFSETQ. V was cut by 0 bases and J by 1 base, with 10 bases left in between. The CDR3 region is CASSLAFRENTEAFF. The CDR3, as DNA: TGCGCCAGCAGCTTGGCTTTCAGGGAGAACACTGAAGCTTTCTTT.

The CDR3 loop is CAGAETVNTEAFF. The DNA of the CDR3 is TGTGCCGGGGCCGAGACAGTGAACACTGAAGCTTTCTTT. The chain combines TRBV10-3 with TRBJ1-1; a possible D gene is TRBD1 (5 bases). CDR1 is ENHRY, CDR2 SYGVKD, per germline. This CDR3 contains 13 residues. V was cut by 11 bases and J by 0 bases, with 13 bases left in between.

This clone occurred a few times. This chain connects TRBV3-1 (or the pseudogene TRBV3-2) to TRBJ1-1; no clear D. Germline assignment: CDR1 LGHDT and CDR2 YNNKEL (reference sequence). Trimming removed 4 bases from V and 5 bases from J, with 11 bases in between. CDR3 length: 13 residues. The CDR3 reads CASSPLSGTEAFF. The CDR3 DNA sequence: TGTGCCAGCAGCCCCTTGTCAGGAACTGAAGCTTTCTTT.

This chain uses TRBV6-4 with TRBJ1-4, with D possibly being TRBD1 (6 bases). The CDR3 loop spans 20 amino acids. From germline, CDR1 is MRHNA and CDR2 SNTAGT. Deletions cut 8 bases from V and 3 bases from J, with 31 bases between. Written as DNA, the CDR3 is TGTGCCAGCCCTGGGATCCGGGGTGTAGGGACATCCGCACCTAATGAAAAACTGTTTTTT. Amino acid sequence: CASPGIRGVGTSAPNEKLFF.

The rearrangement uses TRBV19 and TRBJ1-6, with unresolved D. The CDR3 totals 13 residues. The germline V and J ends were trimmed by 6 bases and 6 bases, with 9 bases remaining between them. CDR1 and CDR2 from the germline V gene are LNHDA and SQIVND (reference sequence). For the CDR3, the DNA is TGTGCCAGTAGCCCTCAGGCTAATTCACCCCTCCACTTT. Translation: CASSPQANSPLHF.

The V call is TRBV19, the J call TRBJ1-5, with D possibly being TRBD1 (5 bases). CDR1 is LNHDA, CDR2 SQIVND, per germline (reference sequence). This CDR3 is built from 16 residues. The V end was cut by 5 bases, the J end by 2 bases, with 16 bases between. CDR3 nucleotides: TGTGCCAGTAGTTCCCCAACAGGAGTCGGCAATCAGCCCCAGCATTTT. Translated: CASSSPTGVGNQPQHF. Full variable domain (rest looked up from reference TRBV19 and TRBJ1-5): DGGITQSPKYLFRKEGQNVTLSCEQNLNHDAMYWYRQDPGQGLRLIYYSQIVNDFQKGDIAEGYSVSREKKESFPLTVTSAQKNPTAFYLCASSSPTGVGNQPQHFGDGTRLSIL.

As to this clone: One end of the junction fails to match germline, which may point to a read error. V is TRBV6-5 and J is TRBJ1-2; D gene ambiguous. The CDR3 is made up of 11 amino acids. CDR1 is MNHEY and CDR2 is SVGAGI in the germline V gene. In DNA, the CDR3 is TGTGCCAGCACCCCGGGAAATGGGTACACCTTC. This translates into CASTPGNGYTF.

The rearrangement links TRBV27 to TRBJ2-1; 8 bases align to TRBD1. V lost 6 bases to trimming and J lost 3 bases; unmatched junction nucleotides: 7. CDR3 length: 15 residues. Germline V CDR1 and CDR2: MNHEY, SMNVEV (reference sequence). The CDR3 coding sequence is TGTGCCAGCAGCCGATGGGACAGGATCTACAATGAGCAGTTCTTC. Translating gives CASSRWDRIYNEQFF.

The CDR3 region is CASSRTGSTNEKLFF. The CDR3 nucleotides read TGTGCCAGCAGCCGAACAGGGTCAACTAATGAAAAACTGTTTTTT. The chain carries TRBV7-9 and TRBJ1-4; a weak D match, TRBD1 (6 bases). The germline V and J ends were trimmed by 5 bases and 0 bases, with 10 bases remaining between them. This CDR3 is 15 amino acids long. Germline V gives CDR1 SEHNR, CDR2 FQNEAQ (reference sequence).